The clone carrying this TCR beta chain turned up a few times. The target antigen is unknown. The data derive from a study of post-analysis software for immune sequencing data. Carried by the TCR beta cDNA libraries were unique molecular identifiers. TCRdb reanalysed the PCR reads using MiXCR and keeps one entry per CDR3 protein. The data hold around 770,000 distinct CDR3 sequences, with around 42% observed a single time. Notes on the study in general: Patients had higher frequencies than controls of roughly 5 TRBV segments, including TRBV5-6, TRBV5-1 and TRBV20-1.

V was clipped by 2 bases and J by 3 bases, with 13 bases between them. The CDR3 is 15 residues long. CDR1 MNHEY and CDR2 SVGAGI come from the germline V gene. The V and J genes are TRBV6-5 and TRBJ1-1, with no clear D. Sequenced: blood. The TCR comes from a girl aged 5-17 years with multiple sclerosis. CDR3 bases: TGTGCCAGCAGTTACGAGTCCCCAGTGGACACTGAAGCTTTCTTT. It specifies CASSYESPVDTEAFF.